The source of this TCR beta chain is a study of identical twins. Notes on the study in general: There were fewer insertions in abundant cord blood beta clonotypes, but memory repertoires showed no such pattern.

TCRdb passed the 5' RACE reads through MiXCR, listing each CDR3 protein once. The table records over 550,000 distinct CDR3 sequences, about 7% of them present only once. With respect to this clonotype: No antigen is known for it.

Trimming at V came to 0 bases and at J to 5 bases, leaving 12 bases not matched to a gene. Looked up from germline, CDR1 is LGHDT and CDR2 is YNNKEL (reference sequence). This CDR3 region has 17 residues. These data were also reused for a study on yellow fever vaccine responses in identical twins.

The chain recombines TRBV3-1 with TRBJ2-5; 7 bases are a match to TRBD1. Sequencing was done on a sample of PBMCs. The clonotype comes from a woman aged 18-29 years in good health. CDR3 coding DNA: TGTGCCAGCAGCCAAGATCATGGACAGGCTATCATCGAGACCCAGTACTTC. This codes for CASSQDHGQAIIETQYF.